These 27 T cell receptor beta chains came from one sample sequenced in a study of cytomegalovirus exposure and HLA in healthy donors. Clones were read by immunoSEQ multiplex PCR, and TCRdb kept only the in-frame ones, dropping some. The repertoire includes roughly 120,000 clones, about 83% of them detected once, and approximately 4.9% sits in the top ten. The source material was PBMCs. The receptors come from a man aged 18 to 29 in good health and CMV-seronegative.

The rearrangement links TRBV11-3 to TRBJ2-7; possibly TRBD1 for D (5 bases). Per the germline V gene, CDR1 is SGHNT and CDR2 is YENEEA. The ends were cut back, 1 base at V and 6 bases at J, with 13 bases in the middle. This CDR3 has 14 amino acids. The DNA for the CDR3 is TGTGCCAGCAGCTTAGGACCAACGCAGGGCGAGCAGTACTTC. Protein: CASSLGPTQGEQYF.

V usage is TRBV7-2 and J usage is TRBJ1-3, with D unclear. The CDR3 contains 13 residues. Trimming removed 5 bases from V and 0 bases from J, with 5 bases in between. Germline V CDR1 and CDR2: SGHTA, FQGNSA. The chain's CDR3 is CASSHSSGNTIYF. CDR3 in DNA: TGTGCCAGCAGCCACAGCTCTGGAAACACCATATATTTT.

The rearrangement uses TRBV2 and TRBJ2-1; D may be TRBD1 (6 bases). This CDR3 has 11 residues. Germline values: CDR1 SNHLY, CDR2 FYNNEI. Trimming removed 10 bases from V and 9 bases from J, with 13 bases in between. The CDR3 nucleotides are TGTGCCACCGAAAGACAGGCTGAGCAGTTCTTC. Protein sequence: CATERQAEQFF.

The chain couples TRBV5-1 to TRBJ2-2, with a tentative D call TRBD2 (6 bases). With 5 bases removed from V and 5 bases from J, the gap between germline ends came to 22 bases. Germline CDR1 reads SGHRS; CDR2 reads YFSETQ. The CDR3 is made up of 17 amino acids. CDR3 in amino acids: CASSTHLGSAGTGELFF. The CDR3 region has the DNA TGCGCCAGCAGTACCCACTTGGGGTCCGCGGGGACCGGGGAGCTGTTTTTT.

The J gene is TRBJ2-5, the V gene TRBV18, with 7 nucleotides matching TRBD1. CDR1 and CDR2 (germline): KGHSH, LQKENI. The V and J ends lost 4 bases and 5 bases, in that order; junction bases with no gene match: 13. CDR3 length equals 16 residues. In DNA form, the CDR3 reads TGTGCCAGCTCACATGATTCCGGGACAGCCGACGAGACCCAGTACTTC. This encodes CASSHDSGTADETQYF.

The chain uses TRBV15 and TRBJ2-1; D may be TRBD1 (6 bases). Per germline, CDR1 LNHNV and CDR2 YYDKDF (reference sequence). V lost 2 bases and J 9 bases, leaving 17 bases between the germline ends. This CDR3 is built from 15 residues. CDR3 sequence: CATSRRRDTQGEQFF. The CDR3 nucleotides read TGTGCCACCAGCAGACGCCGGGACACCCAGGGTGAGCAGTTCTTC.

This rearrangement joins TRBV27 to TRBJ2-3; 8 bases are a match to TRBD2. The V gene's germline CDR1 is MNHEY and CDR2 SMNVEV (reference sequence). The CDR3 sequence is 16 residues long. V lost 4 bases and J lost 6; bases outside the gene matches: 12. The CDR3 DNA is TGTGCCAGCAGTTCCCACCCACGGGAGGGCCCCGATACGCAGTATTTT. It is translated as CASSSHPREGPDTQYF.

The chain combines TRBV7-9 with TRBJ1-1; D not certain. Deletions cut 5 bases from V and 3 bases from J, with 19 bases between. This CDR3 is built from 16 residues. CDR1 and CDR2 from the germline V gene are SEHNR and FQNEAQ (reference sequence). The CDR3 sequence: CASSPYIRVRDTEAFF. CDR3 DNA sequence: TGTGCCAGCAGCCCGTATATCCGGGTGAGGGACACTGAAGCTTTCTTT.

The chain combines TRBV10-1 with TRBJ2-1; D gene ambiguous. The CDR3 loop spans 14 amino acids. V shed 5 bases and J shed 5 bases, with 13 bases lying between them. CDR1 WNHNN and CDR2 SYGVQD come from the germline V gene (reference sequence). CDR3 loop: CASSSRKTDNEQFF. In DNA, the CDR3 is TGCGCCAGCAGTTCCAGGAAAACCGACAATGAGCAGTTCTTC.

V is TRBV30 and J is TRBJ1-1; D is possibly TRBD1 (5 bases). The V end lost 2 bases, the J end lost 0 bases, and 10 bases lay between the germline ends. The germline V gene encodes CDR1 GTSNPN and CDR2 SVGIG (reference sequence). This CDR3 has 14 amino acids. CDR3 in amino acids: CAWSLGGVNTEAFF. The CDR3 coding sequence is TGTGCCTGGAGTCTGGGGGGAGTGAACACTGAAGCTTTCTTT.

This CDR3 is CASSALANTEAFF. CDR3 bases: TGTGCCAGCAGTGCCCTAGCTAACACTGAAGCTTTCTTT. The chain uses TRBV27 and TRBJ1-1; D gene uncertain. Looked up from germline, CDR1 is MNHEY and CDR2 is SMNVEV (reference sequence). This CDR3 is 13 amino acids long. V lost 5 bases and J 2 bases, leaving 9 bases between the germline ends.

The chain joins TRBV10-1 to TRBJ2-3; a possible D gene is TRBD2 (5 bases). Trimming removed 3 bases from V and 0 bases from J, with 13 bases in between. The CDR3 is 16 amino acids. Germline assignment: CDR1 WNHNN and CDR2 SYGVQD (reference sequence). CDR3 region: CASSDQAAASTDTQYF. DNA for the CDR3: TGCGCCAGCAGTGACCAAGCGGCCGCTAGCACAGATACGCAGTATTTT.

The chain joins TRBV27 to TRBJ1-1; D is unclear. This CDR3 has 16 residues. Trimming took 5 bases from V and 0 from J, leaving 16 bases between them. Germline V gives CDR1 MNHEY, CDR2 SMNVEV (reference sequence). The CDR3 bases are TGTGCCAGCAGTCATACCCCGACATCTTTGAACACTGAAGCTTTCTTT. It yields the protein CASSHTPTSLNTEAFF.

This clone was observed a handful of times. The chain uses TRBV19 and TRBJ2-7; 9 positions agree with TRBD1. Germline loops: CDR1 LNHDA, CDR2 SQIVND (reference sequence). The V segment lost 6 bases and the J segment 5 bases; nucleotides outside the gene matches: 14. CDR3 size: 16 residues. The DNA for the CDR3 is TGTGCCAGTAGCAAGAAGGACAGGGGAATTTCCCACGAGCAGTACTTC. Translating gives CASSKKDRGISHEQYF. Supplemented by reference TRBV19 and TRBJ2-7, the full variable domain reads DGGITQSPKYLFRKEGQNVTLSCEQNLNHDAMYWYRQDPGQGLRLIYYSQIVNDFQKGDIAEGYSVSREKKESFPLTVTSAQKNPTAFYLCASSKKDRGISHEQYFGPGTRLTVT.

The chain has TRBV5-1 and TRBJ1-1; weak D call: TRBD1 (5 bases). CDR1 is SGHRS, CDR2 YFSETQ, per germline. V shed 6 bases and J shed 10 bases, with 19 bases lying between them. CDR3 length: 13 amino acids. The CDR3 nucleotides are TGCGCCAGCAACCCAGACGGGGGAACGGCAGCTTTCTTT. As protein: CASNPDGGTAAFF.

The count of this clone is one. The V call is TRBV19, the J call TRBJ2-1; 9 bases agree with TRBD1. Germline CDR1 is LNHDA and CDR2 is SQIVND (reference sequence). The CDR3 spans 15 residues. J gave up 4 bases and V 7 bases, and 8 bases lay outside the gene matches. CDR3 sequence (DNA): TGTGCCAGTACCGCGGACAGGGGACGATACAATGAGCAGTTCTTC. Amino acid sequence: CASTADRGRYNEQFF.

The V gene is TRBV10-1, the J gene TRBJ2-1; D perhaps matches TRBD2 (6 bases). Germline V gene sequence: CDR1 WNHNN, CDR2 SYGVQD (reference sequence). This CDR3 has 14 residues. With 5 bases removed from V and 0 bases from J, the gap between germline ends came to 8 bases. The CDR3 loop reads CASSSGGSYNEQFF. The CDR3, as DNA: TGCGCCAGCAGTTCCGGGGGCTCCTACAATGAGCAGTTCTTC.

V usage is TRBV29-1 and J usage is TRBJ2-1; TRBD2 aligns across 7 bases. From germline, CDR1 is SQVTM and CDR2 ANQGSEA. This CDR3 has 15 amino acids. Germline trimming cut 6 bases from V and 0 bases from J; bases unmatched to any gene: 8. The CDR3 spells CSVSNGGSSYNEQFF. DNA of the CDR3: TGCAGCGTATCCAACGGGGGGAGCTCCTACAATGAGCAGTTCTTC.

This chain links TRBV2 with TRBJ1-2; the D is unclear. V was trimmed by 0 bases and J by 4 bases, leaving 15 bases between them. The CDR3 contains 16 residues. CDR1 and CDR2 from the germline V gene are SNHLY and FYNNEI. The CDR3 sequence is CASSEAARLLGYGYTF. The CDR3 DNA reads as TGTGCCAGCAGTGAAGCGGCCCGGCTGCTAGGCTATGGCTACACCTTC.

J is TRBJ2-7 and V is TRBV6-5; 7 nucleotides line up with TRBD2. This CDR3 contains 14 residues. Germline V gives CDR1 MNHEY, CDR2 SVGAGI. The V gene end was trimmed by 0 bases and the J gene end by 5 bases; junction bases not matched to a gene: 4. The CDR3 sequence: CASSYSRGSNEQYF. CDR3 DNA: TGTGCCAGCAGTTACTCGCGGGGGTCCAACGAGCAGTACTTC.

The chain carries TRBV2 and TRBJ1-2; tentatively, D is TRBD1 (6 bases). Trimming took 4 bases from V and 1 from J, leaving 13 bases between them. The CDR3 has 15 amino acids. Germline values: CDR1 SNHLY, CDR2 FYNNEI. The DNA of the CDR3 is TGTGCCAGCAGTGGCACCAGGGGATTTAACTATGGCTACACCTTC. Protein sequence: CASSGTRGFNYGYTF.

V is TRBV19 and J is TRBJ1-1, with 8 bases lining up with TRBD1. The germline gives CDR1 LNHDA, CDR2 SQIVND (reference sequence). Trimming took 9 bases from V and 1 from J; bases not matched to a gene: 10. The CDR3 runs 15 residues. The CDR3: CASTRDRKGNTEAFF. CDR3 nucleotide sequence: TGTGCCAGCACTAGGGACAGGAAGGGGAACACTGAAGCTTTCTTT.

V gene TRBV5-4 combines with J gene TRBJ2-7, with 8 nucleotides matching TRBD2. The CDR3 contains 15 residues. V gave up 4 bases and J gave up 3 bases; unmatched junction bases: 9. In germline, CDR1 is SGHNT, CDR2 YYREEE (reference sequence). The CDR3 DNA reads TGTGCCAGCAGCCGGGGGGGAGAGGGGGTCTACGAGCAGTACTTC. Its translation is CASSRGGEGVYEQYF.

The chain recombines TRBV5-4 with TRBJ2-3; D may be TRBD2 (6 bases). The CDR3 is 16 amino acids. The germline gives CDR1 SGHNT, CDR2 YYREEE (reference sequence). Trimming removed 4 bases from V and 6 bases from J, with 21 bases in between. The CDR3: CASSLDRLGSWDTQYF. DNA for the CDR3: TGTGCCAGCAGCCTAGACAGACTAGGTTCGTGGGATACGCAGTATTTT.

The V call is TRBV29-1, the J call TRBJ2-1, with D possibly being TRBD1 (5 bases). The CDR3 covers 15 residues. Per germline, CDR1 SQVTM and CDR2 ANQGSEA. The V end was cut by 3 bases, the J end by 5 bases, with 17 bases between. This CDR3 is CSVDPLLTDHNEQFF. CDR3 nucleotides: TGCAGCGTTGATCCCCTTTTGACAGATCACAATGAGCAGTTCTTC.

V is TRBV30 and J is TRBJ2-1, with D perhaps TRBD1 (6 bases). This CDR3 has 14 amino acids. V was cut by 2 bases and J by 7 bases, with 15 bases left in between. The germline gives CDR1 GTSNPN, CDR2 SVGIG (reference sequence). The CDR3 loop reads CAWSPQGSRNEQFF. In nucleotides, the CDR3 is TGTGCCTGGAGTCCCCAGGGGAGCCGAAATGAGCAGTTCTTC.

The rearrangement joins TRBV19 to TRBJ1-5, with a possible D match to TRBD1 (5 bases). The V gene lost 3 bases and the J gene lost 3 bases, with 12 bases spanning the gap. The CDR3 is 15 residues long. Germline values: CDR1 LNHDA, CDR2 SQIVND (reference sequence). The CDR3 DNA sequence: TGTGCCAGTAGTATCCTCGACAGACTCAATCAGCCCCAGCATTTT. This encodes CASSILDRLNQPQHF.